The present entry profiles one T cell receptor beta chain with its context. The sample comes from a study of blood T cell repertoires in COVID-19. Across the whole study: Sites across the United States, Italy and Spain contributed samples from acute and convalescent COVID-19. PBMCs, B-cell-depleted T cells, or T cells were the source of the cDNA or gDNA that made up the material.

Methods used by the authors: Amplification from reference gene primers served as the basis for estimated nucleated cell counts. Clones were read by immunoSEQ multiplex PCR, and TCRdb kept only the in-frame ones, dropping some. The V and J calls and the clone size are those of that table, but D and trimming were determined from the DNA. The sample yields 65,000 to 90,000 clones, around 76% seen once. The TCR was taken from a man in his sixties or seventies with active or convalescent COVID-19. The sequenced sample consisted of peripheral blood.

CDR3 residues: CASSLASGGPDTQYF. The CDR3 region has the DNA TGCGCCAGCAGCTTGGCGTCGGGGGGGCCAGATACGCAGTATTTT. This chain uses TRBV5-1 with TRBJ2-3; TRBD2 matches 8 bases. The V segment lost 0 bases and the J segment 4 bases; nucleotides outside the gene matches: 4. Germline V gene lookup returns CDR1 SGHRS and CDR2 YFSETQ. The CDR3 covers 15 residues.